These 17 T cell receptor beta chains came from one sample sequenced in a study of shared clonotypes between healthy human individuals. Profiled with immunoSEQ multiplex PCR; TCRdb holds only in-frame clones, not every one. The sample has 2,500,000 or so clones; 93% are singletons. The specimen was naive CD4+ T cells from PBMCs. Subset in this sample: CD45RA+ positively selected. The receptors originated from a man between 18 and 35 years old in good health. Some clones in this sample may be carry-over from other donors' samples.

This clone was recorded only once. The chain carries TRBV28 and TRBJ2-1; either TRBD1 or TRBD2 may supply D (6 bases each). Germline assignment: CDR1 MDHEN and CDR2 SYDVKM. The V gene lost 9 bases and the J gene lost 7 bases, with 19 bases spanning the gap. The CDR3 runs 14 residues. Here the CDR3 reads CASRGRFYGNEQFF. The CDR3 DNA reads as TGTGCCAGTCGGGGGCGGTTCTACGGTAATGAGCAGTTCTTC.

In DNA form, the CDR3 reads TGTGCCAGCAGCAAAAGACAGGGGACCATCTACGAGCAGTACTTC. The encoded protein is CASSKRQGTIYEQYF. This chain joins TRBV9 and TRBJ2-7, with 8 nucleotides matching TRBD1. This CDR3 region has 15 residues. CDR1 is SGDLS, CDR2 YYNGEE, per germline. Trimming cost V 4 bases and J 3 bases; bases outside gene matches: 9. Together with reference TRBV9 and TRBJ2-7, the CDR3 gives the full variable domain: DSGVTQTPKHLITATGQRVTLRCSPRSGDLSVYWYQQSLDQGLQFLIQYYNGEERAKGNILERFSAQQFPDLHSELNLSSLELGDSALYFCASSKRQGTIYEQYFGPGTRLTVT.

This clone was counted once. The chain joins TRBV6-1 to TRBJ2-1; TRBD1 aligns across 7 bases. Looked up from germline, CDR1 is MNHNS and CDR2 is SASEGT. This CDR3 has 16 amino acids. With 1 base clipped from V and 8 bases from J, the junction kept 11 bases outside the gene matches. The CDR3 is CASSEESLTGNDEQFF. For the CDR3, the DNA is TGTGCCAGCAGTGAAGAAAGCCTGACAGGGAACGATGAGCAGTTCTTC.

The chain is built from TRBV5-1 and TRBJ1-1; no clear D gene. Trimming removed 0 bases from V and 4 bases from J, with 13 bases in between. CDR3 length: 15 residues. The germline gives CDR1 SGHRS, CDR2 YFSETQ. The CDR3 reads CASSLGTSWGTEAFF. CDR3 sequence (DNA): TGCGCCAGCAGCTTGGGGACCTCTTGGGGCACTGAAGCTTTCTTT.

This chain links TRBV4-1 with TRBJ2-1; 9 bases fit TRBD1. V dropped 7 bases and J dropped 10; count of bases not matched to a gene: 20. CDR3 length equals 17 residues. CDR1 is MGHRA and CDR2 is YSYEKL in the germline V gene. The CDR3 nucleotides read TGCGCCAGCACCTGGGGGACCGGGACAGGGAGGGTACAGGAGCAGTTCTTC. It codes for CASTWGTGTGRVQEQFF.

V and J are TRBV28 and TRBJ2-5; the match to TRBD1 covers 8 bases. CDR1 and CDR2 (germline): MDHEN, SYDVKM. V gave up 5 bases and J gave up 5 bases; unmatched junction bases: 16. The CDR3 runs 17 residues. The CDR3 nucleotides are TGTGCCAGCAGTGCCCCGAGGGCAGGGGGCGATTACGAGACCCAGTACTTC. It encodes CASSAPRAGGDYETQYF.

The genes are TRBV2 and TRBJ1-2; D is ambiguous. V lost 10 bases and J 5 bases, leaving 23 bases between the germline ends. The CDR3 runs 15 residues. Germline V gene sequence: CDR1 SNHLY, CDR2 FYNNEI. The CDR3 coding sequence is TGTGCCAACCAGAAGAGGGCAGGCCAAACATATGGCTACACCTTC. It translates to CANQKRAGQTYGYTF.

V is TRBV10-1 and J is TRBJ2-3, with 8 bases lining up with TRBD2. Germline-derived CDR1 and CDR2 are WNHNN and SYGVQD (reference sequence). The CDR3 is made up of 17 amino acids. The V segment lost 2 bases and the J segment 0 bases; nucleotides outside the gene matches: 7. The CDR3 spells CASSERAGVGSTDTQYF. The CDR3 region has the DNA TGCGCCAGCAGTGAGCGAGCGGGAGTCGGCAGCACAGATACGCAGTATTTT.

The rearrangement links TRBV7-9 to TRBJ2-3; 11 nucleotides agree with TRBD2. V shed 5 bases and J 3 bases; nucleotides not matched to a gene: 4. This CDR3 has 15 residues. CDR1 and CDR2 from the germline V gene are SEHNR and FQNEAQ (reference sequence). The DNA for the CDR3 is TGTGCCAGCAGCCGTACTAGCGGGAGAACAGATACGCAGTATTTT. The encoded protein is CASSRTSGRTDTQYF.

In the case of this clone: At one end the junction does not follow the germline gene, possibly because of a read error. The chain joins TRBV2 to TRBJ2-1, with D possibly being TRBD2 (5 bases). The CDR3 loop spans 15 amino acids. In germline, CDR1 is SNHLY, CDR2 FYNNEI. The CDR3 is CASSKAASSYNEQFF. DNA for the CDR3: TGTGCCAGCAGTAAAGCGGCAAGCTCCTACAATGAGCAGTTCTTC.

The chain has TRBV27 and TRBJ1-2; D unclear. The ends were cut back, 2 bases at V and 7 bases at J, with 11 bases in the middle. This CDR3 spans 13 amino acids. Germline V CDR1 and CDR2: MNHEY, SMNVEV (reference sequence). In nucleotides, the CDR3 is TGTGCCAGCAGTTTAAACGGCCAGCTTGGCTACACCTTC. Its translation is CASSLNGQLGYTF.

As regards this clone: The sample carries other DNA sequences with the same CDR3. V and J are TRBV9 and TRBJ2-1; D ambiguous. This CDR3 has 15 amino acids. V lost 3 bases and J 0 bases, leaving 10 bases between the germline ends. Germline V gene lookup returns CDR1 SGDLS and CDR2 YYNGEE. Here the CDR3 DNA reads TGTGCCAGCAGCGCCGGTCCCAGCTCCTACAATGAGCAGTTCTTC. It codes for CASSAGPSSYNEQFF.

As concerns this clone: Its ends do not fully match the called genes, so a read error is possible. The chain has TRBV30 and TRBJ2-7; a possible D gene is TRBD1 (6 bases). Germline V gene data show CDR1 as GTSNPN and CDR2 as SVGIG (reference sequence). This CDR3 is built from 12 residues. The CDR3 loop reads CAWSTKPGQGSF. The CDR3 DNA is TGTGCCTGGAGTACCAAGCCGGGACAAGGGTCCTTC.

The chain's CDR3 is CASSSGTGGTDTQYF. CDR3 DNA sequence: TGTGCCAGCTCCTCCGGGACAGGGGGGACAGATACGCAGTATTTT. The chain joins TRBV7-3 to TRBJ2-3, with 11 bases identical to TRBD1. This CDR3 has 15 amino acids. Germline CDR1 SGHTA, CDR2 FQGTGA. V trimming: 8 bases; J trimming: 3 bases; junction bases outside the gene matches: 7.

The chain couples TRBV11-2 to TRBJ2-7; the D gene is possibly TRBD2 (5 bases). Germline values: CDR1 SGHAT, CDR2 FQNNGV. This CDR3 has 12 amino acids. V dropped 5 bases and J dropped 7 bases, with 12 bases sitting between them. The CDR3 here is CASSAPTGEQYF. In DNA, the CDR3 is TGTGCCAGCAGCGCACCTACGGGGGAGCAGTACTTC.

The J gene is TRBJ2-6, the V gene TRBV25-1; D gene uncertain. V was clipped by 6 bases and J by 0 bases, with 3 bases between them. This CDR3 has 13 amino acids. The germline gives CDR1 MGHDK, CDR2 SYGVNS. DNA of the CDR3: TGTGCCAGCAGACCCTCTGGGGCCAACGTCCTGACTTTC. This gives the protein CASRPSGANVLTF.

CDR3 in DNA: TGTGCCAGCAGTGAAGAAGCTAGCGGGACCTCCGATACGCAGTATTTT. This gives the protein CASSEEASGTSDTQYF. The chain recombines TRBV2 with TRBJ2-3, with 9 positions matching TRBD2. V lost 1 base to trimming and J lost 6 bases; unmatched junction nucleotides: 8. This CDR3 is built from 16 residues. CDR1 SNHLY and CDR2 FYNNEI come from the germline V gene. The entire variable domain, with the rest obtained from reference TRBV2 and TRBJ2-3, is as follows: EPEVTQTPSHQVTQMGQEVILRCVPISNHLYFYWYRQILGQKVEFLVSFYNNEISEKSEIFDDQFSVERPDGSNFTLKIRSTKLEDSAMYFCASSEEASGTSDTQYFGPGTRLTVL.